This note documents a single TCR beta chain sequence. Its antigen is still unknown. The data originate from a study of T cell repertoires in cytomegalovirus infection. Turning to the study itself: Epitope selection comprised recently identified HLA-C-restricted CMV epitopes and well-studied HLA-B-restricted CMV epitopes. CMV infection plus the matching HLA type was flagged by public TCR beta signatures.

The CDR3 totals 16 residues. The germline V gene has CDR1 MGHRA and CDR2 YSYEKL. V lost 5 bases and J lost 2; bases outside the gene matches: 4. Each CDR3 protein is one row after TCRdb ran MiXCR on the reads. The table has 380,000 or so distinct CDR3 sequences, about 34% seen once. General study points: Predominance within the ex vivo response was attributable to HLA-C-restricted CMV-specific TCR beta clonotypes.

Sample: cultured PBMCs, taken from culture after CMV antigen stimulation. V usage is TRBV4-1 and J usage is TRBJ2-6; 9 bases are a match to TRBD2. The sequence was obtained from a human donor in good health (CMV status not recorded). Some clones in this sample may be carry-over from other donors' samples. CDR3 sequence (DNA): TGCGCCAGCAGCGGCCTAGCGGGACCTGGGGCCAACGTCCTGACTTTC. Translation: CASSGLAGPGANVLTF.